This entry features one T cell receptor (beta chain) sequence. The time point is: pretreatment peripheral blood. Sample contribution per patient ranged from 1 to 8, covering pretreatment and on-treatment. With 4 bases removed from V and 5 bases from J, the gap between germline ends came to 10 bases. Germline V lookup: CDR1 MGHRA, CDR2 YSYEKL. The CDR3 runs 13 residues. This sample is drawn from a study of PD-L1 blockade in urothelial cancer. As for the study in general: When patients started atezolizumab in the mid-2010s, it was given at 1,200 mg intravenously every 3 weeks.

Produced via immunoSEQ multiplex PCR; TCRdb's table is partial and in-frame only. The profile covers 70,000 or so clones, with roughly 90% appearing a single time and 3.5% to 5% taken by the ten largest. V gene TRBV4-1 combines with J gene TRBJ2-3; TRBD2 is a possible D gene (5 bases). The material was PBMCs, obtained around atezolizumab (anti-PD-L1) treatment. The TCR comes from a man between 65 and 85 years old with urothelial cancer. CDR3 loop: CASSLREGDTQYF. For the CDR3, the DNA is TGCGCCAGCAGCCTTCGAGAGGGAGATACGCAGTATTTT.